Listed below are T cell receptor beta chains from one sample, sequenced in a study of blood T cell repertoires in COVID-19. The table came from immunoSEQ multiplex PCR; TCRdb's copy has only in-frame clones and leaves some out. The sample yields roughly 380,000 clones, around 87% seen once. The specimen sequenced was PBMCs or T cells enriched from blood (not recorded which). The receptor set was obtained from a young man who had recovered from COVID-19. Both conserved end residues are trimmed from each CDR3.

>TRBV4-1
ASSRGQGNTEAF
>TRBV15
ATSSHTSGGPYEQY
>TRBV6-5
ASRGAGANVLT
>TRBV19
ASRGNVGQLVNYGYT
>TRBV12-5
ASGLVMAGPSEQF
>TRBV6-6
ATAGTGPTNQPQH
>TRBV4-1
ASSQKGTGGSEAF
>TRBV5-1
ASSLAPRGGYT
>TRBV29-1
SVASGRGQPQH
>TRBV4-2
ASSQEGGSDQPQH
>TRBV18
ASSPPGQLNTEAF
>TRBV4-1
ASSPYLGSGAQGGELF
>TRBV11-3
ASSPRLAGGHRY
>TRBV4-3
ASSQVDRAGTEAF
>TRBV4-1
ASSQGGRPDTQY
>TRBV13
ASSSGAAQPQH
>TRBV5-1
ASSPLQGATETQY
>TRBV29-1
SAISANEKLF
>TRBV10-3
AISDRGESQPQH
>TRBV10-3
ATETSGGKSGELF
>TRBV4-2
ASSQDLAVSTDTQY
>TRBV27
ASSISGGGTDTQY
>TRBV2
ASTEDSETQY
>TRBV18
ASSHPRGGLRNTIY
>TRBV5-1
ASSPTTGTGPTEAF
>TRBV10-2
ASRTGESTGNTIY
>TRBV13
ASSLGQTGTLRGNTIY
>TRBV7-9
ASSQGSAASYT
>TRBV7-8
ASSLEAATGELF
>TRBV4-1
ASSQDRLAGGYEQY
>TRBV5-1
ASSDGQGNQPQH
>TRBV29-1
SVGAGPPYNEQF
>TRBV18
ASSRSANTGELF
>TRBV28
ASSSGQGNEKLF
>TRBV24-1
ATSDKTGAGETQY
>TRBV6-2/TRBV6-3
ASSPRQGGYQPQH
>TRBV5-6
ASSLGQGYQETQY
>TRBV3-1/TRBV3-2
ASRKRGGTSADTQY
>TRBV5-4
ASSVPTGGLGYT
>TRBV10-2
ASSESLLYEQY
>TRBV9
ASSGGEGLVYGYT
>TRBV30
AWSSNSRPTGIYGYT
>TRBV13
ASSGNRGTTNEKLF
>TRBV30
AWSKAGLTEAF
>TRBV3-1/TRBV3-2
ASSPPVWCAGGVGPQETQY